This is a list of T cell receptor beta chains from one sample in a study of blood T cell repertoires in COVID-19. Some clones are missing from TCRdb's copy, which holds only in-frame ones; the method was immunoSEQ multiplex PCR. This table holds hundreds of thousands of clones, 80% to 85% found once. The sample consisted of peripheral blood. Receptor source: a woman aged 60-75 years with active or convalescent COVID-19. CDR3s include the opening cysteine and the closing phenylalanine or tryptophan.

J gene: TRBJ1-3
V gene: TRBV3-1/TRBV3-2
CDR3 protein: CASSHSYRNSGNTIYF

J gene: TRBJ1-4
V gene: TRBV10-3
CDR3 protein: CAISEIHTGQGNMDEKLFF

J gene: TRBJ1-1
V gene: TRBV7-7
CDR3 protein: CASSPTVNFLNTEAFF

J gene: TRBJ1-1
V gene: TRBV19
CDR3 protein: CASTPSRGTEAFF

J gene: TRBJ2-1
V gene: TRBV2
CDR3 protein: CASSSSGGYNEQFF

J gene: TRBJ2-7
V gene: TRBV21-1
CDR3 protein: CASNPQSSYEQYF

J gene: TRBJ2-3
V gene: TRBV4-1
CDR3 protein: CASSPKGKTGSGTDTQYF

J gene: TRBJ1-4
V gene: TRBV30
CDR3 protein: CAGKQGEGEKLFF

J gene: TRBJ2-5
V gene: TRBV3-1/TRBV3-2
CDR3 protein: CASREELAGVRTQYF

J gene: TRBJ2-3
V gene: TRBV19
CDR3 protein: CASSIDRQGYTDTQYF

J gene: TRBJ2-7
V gene: TRBV6-1
CDR3 protein: CASSEGPSGYEQYF

J gene: TRBJ1-5
V gene: TRBV4-1
CDR3 protein: CASSQQDYSNQPQHF

J gene: TRBJ1-2
V gene: TRBV5-1
CDR3 protein: CASSLGGGAYGYTF

J gene: TRBJ1-6
V gene: TRBV6-5
CDR3 protein: CASRPDRGNSPLHF

J gene: TRBJ2-7
V gene: TRBV2
CDR3 protein: CASSLEGEQYF

J gene: TRBJ2-6
V gene: TRBV7-8
CDR3 protein: CASSRVSGANVLTF

J gene: TRBJ2-1
V gene: TRBV6-5
CDR3 protein: CASRLAGGSYNEQFF

J gene: TRBJ2-1
V gene: TRBV6-1
CDR3 protein: CASSEAKGRGRYNEQFF

J gene: TRBJ2-2
V gene: TRBV29-1
CDR3 protein: CMASREDTGELFF